The 13 T cell receptor beta chains presented below share a single source sample, sequenced in a study of T cells after yellow fever vaccination. TCRdb reprocessed the 5' RACE reads via MiXCR and lists one record per CDR3 protein. This sample has 95,000 to 150,000 distinct CDR3 sequences, with 7.5% to 10% found just once. The starting material was CD8+ T cells sorted from PBMCs, obtained on the day of the yellow fever booster vaccination. The receptors derive from a man between 18 and 35 years old who received the YFV17D yellow fever vaccine.

The V and J genes are TRBV4-3 and TRBJ2-1; D is possibly TRBD1 or TRBD2 (6 bases each). The CDR3 length is 16 residues. Trimming pared 4 bases from V and 3 bases from J, leaving 16 bases between. The germline gives CDR1 LGHNA, CDR2 YSLEER. The CDR3 region has the DNA TGCGCCAGCAGCCTATGGGGGGCCTCCCTCTACAATGAGCAGTTCTTC. Translated: CASSLWGASLYNEQFF.

This clonotype was recorded a few times. The chain recombines TRBV4-1 with TRBJ2-1; no clear D. The germline gives CDR1 MGHRA, CDR2 YSYEKL. The CDR3 loop spans 11 amino acids. V lost 2 bases to trimming and J lost 6 bases, with 2 bases between them. In nucleotides, the CDR3 is TGCGCCAGCAGCCAAACCAATGAGCAGTTCTTC. The encoded protein is CASSQTNEQFF.

This clonotype was seen a handful of times. The chain has TRBV7-9 and TRBJ2-2; 10 bases agree with TRBD2. The ends lost 6 bases at V and 2 bases at J; junction bases unmatched: 9. Germline assignment: CDR1 SEHNR and CDR2 FQNEAQ (reference sequence). This CDR3 has 17 residues. The CDR3 nucleotides read TGTGCCAGCAGGACCGGGAGACTAGCGGGTAACACCGGGGAGCTGTTTTTT. Translation gives CASRTGRLAGNTGELFF.

The rearrangement joins TRBV6-1 to TRBJ2-3; D is perhaps TRBD2 (7 bases). Germline CDR1 is MNHNS and CDR2 is SASEGT. V was trimmed by 8 bases and J by 4 bases, leaving 16 bases between them. The CDR3 contains 14 residues. The CDR3 coding sequence is TGTGCCAGCCGGGGGGTGGGGGCGGCAGATACGCAGTATTTT. Protein product: CASRGVGAADTQYF.

Only a few counts were recorded for this clonotype. V and J are TRBV4-2 and TRBJ2-1; 8 bases line up with TRBD2. The CDR3 length is 14 residues. Germline CDR1 and CDR2: LGHNA and YNFKEQ. J lost 7 bases, V lost 2 bases, and 4 bases had no gene match. CDR3 DNA: TGTGCCAGCAGCCAACGGGGGGGCTCGAATGAGCAGTTCTTC. This translates into CASSQRGGSNEQFF.

In this sample, this clonotype turned up a few times. The V gene is TRBV7-2, the J gene TRBJ1-5; 8 positions match TRBD1. CDR3 length equals 16 residues. V lost 1 base to trimming and J lost 6 bases; unmatched junction nucleotides: 8. Germline CDR1 SGHTA, CDR2 FQGNSA. CDR3 residues: CASSLVRQGAGQPQHF. As DNA, the CDR3 is TGTGCCAGCAGCTTAGTGAGGCAGGGGGCTGGTCAGCCCCAGCATTTT.

The chain is built from TRBV12-3 or TRBV12-4 and TRBJ1-2; perhaps TRBD1 as D (6 bases). The CDR3 spans 15 residues. Trimming shortened V by 3 bases and J by 0 bases, and 11 bases separated the two germline ends. CDR3 in DNA: TGTGCCAGCAGTTTCGGGGGCCCCACTAACTATGGCTACACCTTC. Translation gives CASSFGGPTNYGYTF.

DNA of the CDR3: TGTGCCAGCAGCGTAACAGGTCGGAGCTCCTACAATGAGCAGTTCTTC. It translates to CASSVTGRSSYNEQFF. The V and J genes are TRBV21-1 and TRBJ2-1. TRBV21-1 is labeled a pseudogene. The CDR3 is 16 residues long.

There are many counts of this clonotype. The gene calls are TRBV5-6 and TRBJ2-5; D gene unclear. The CDR3 contains 14 residues. V was clipped by 0 bases and J by 6 bases, with 12 bases between them. From germline, CDR1 is SGHDT and CDR2 YYEEEE. CDR3 loop: CASSLDGQLQTQYF. Written as DNA, the CDR3 is TGTGCCAGCAGCTTGGACGGCCAGCTACAGACCCAGTACTTC.

This clonotype was counted at least ten times. The rearrangement joins TRBV6-2 or TRBV6-3 to TRBJ1-1; possibly TRBD1 for D (5 bases). The CDR3 extends over 14 amino acids. Germline V gene lookup returns CDR1 MNHEY and CDR2 SVGEGT. The V gene lost 6 bases and the J gene lost 4 bases, with 15 bases spanning the gap. CDR3 region: CASSRDGLATEAFF. The CDR3 DNA reads TGTGCCAGCAGCCGGGACGGGCTTGCCACTGAAGCTTTCTTT.

The V gene is TRBV6-2 or TRBV6-3, the J gene TRBJ2-7; D tentatively reads TRBD1 or TRBD2 (6 bases each). The CDR3 has 14 amino acids. Trimming took 6 bases from V and 6 from J, leaving 18 bases between them. Germline V CDR1 and CDR2: MNHEY, SVGEGT. CDR3 sequence: CASSPGGRGIEQYV. The DNA of the CDR3 is TGTGCCAGCAGCCCTGGGGGGCGAGGAATCGAGCAGTACGTC.

J is TRBJ2-7 and V is TRBV7-9; D might be TRBD1 (6 bases). Trimming shortened V by 5 bases and J by 7 bases, and 15 bases separated the two germline ends. Germline V gene lookup returns CDR1 SEHNR and CDR2 FQNEAQ (reference sequence). The CDR3 totals 13 residues. CDR3 sequence: CASSVTGLVEQYV. DNA for the CDR3: TGTGCCAGCAGCGTGACAGGACTGGTGGAGCAGTACGTC.

This clonotype turned up a few times. The chain has TRBV7-9 and TRBJ1-5, with D unresolved. CDR3 length: 15 amino acids. Germline CDR1 and CDR2: SEHNR and FQNEAQ (reference sequence). Trimming cost V 1 base and J 1 base, with 8 bases left between them. The CDR3 bases are TGTGCCAGCAGCTTAGAACCCGGGAGCAATCAGCCCCAGCATTTT. It specifies CASSLEPGSNQPQHF.